Below are 4 T cell receptor beta chains sequenced from a single sample in a study of tumor and adjacent non-tumor tissue in lung cancer. The library came from three nested PCR rounds adapted from ARM-PCR protocols. TCRdb processed the multiplex PCR reads anew with MiXCR; each CDR3 protein has one entry. This sample has 200,000 to 250,000 distinct CDR3 sequences, with 60% to 75% found just once. No cell sorting was done before RNA was extracted from the tissue. The sequencing sample was made of lung tumor tissue. These TCRs come from a man aged 60 to 75 with non-small cell lung cancer.

With regard to this clonotype: The junction shows a germline mismatch at one end, possibly a read error. The chain recombines TRBV11-2 with TRBJ2-5; D is undetermined. This CDR3 comprises 13 residues. Germline V gene data show CDR1 as SGHAT and CDR2 as FQNNGV. The CDR3 spells CAGSRRTRETQYF. Written as DNA, the CDR3 is TGTGCCGGCAGCCGACGGACCCGGGAGACCCAGTACTTC.

The chain is built from TRBV20-1 and TRBJ1-2; 8 nucleotides line up with TRBD1. CDR1 and CDR2 (germline): DFQATT, SNEGSKA (reference sequence). V lost 6 bases and J lost 7; bases outside the gene matches: 19. The CDR3 spans 16 residues. The CDR3, as DNA: TGCAGTGCCAGAACGTCCATTGACAGGGGCGGGGGTGGCTACACCTTC. Translated, it gives CSARTSIDRGGGGYTF.

This clonotype has at least ten counts. This chain uses TRBV6-6 with TRBJ1-3; the D gene is possibly TRBD1 (6 bases). Germline V gene lookup returns CDR1 MNHNY and CDR2 SVGAGI (reference sequence). With 6 bases removed from V and 0 bases from J, the gap between germline ends came to 12 bases. The CDR3 is 15 residues long. For the CDR3, the DNA is TGTGCCAGCAGGAAACAGGGCAGCTCTGGAAACACCATATATTTT. It specifies CASRKQGSSGNTIYF.

J is TRBJ1-5 and V is TRBV6-1; D is ambiguous. V lost 8 bases to trimming and J lost 3 bases, with 17 bases between them. Germline CDR1 and CDR2: MNHNS and SASEGT. CDR3 length: 15 amino acids. CDR3 protein: CASSCENGDNQPQHF. CDR3 DNA sequence: TGTGCCAGCTCCTGTGAAAATGGGGACAATCAGCCCCAGCATTTT.